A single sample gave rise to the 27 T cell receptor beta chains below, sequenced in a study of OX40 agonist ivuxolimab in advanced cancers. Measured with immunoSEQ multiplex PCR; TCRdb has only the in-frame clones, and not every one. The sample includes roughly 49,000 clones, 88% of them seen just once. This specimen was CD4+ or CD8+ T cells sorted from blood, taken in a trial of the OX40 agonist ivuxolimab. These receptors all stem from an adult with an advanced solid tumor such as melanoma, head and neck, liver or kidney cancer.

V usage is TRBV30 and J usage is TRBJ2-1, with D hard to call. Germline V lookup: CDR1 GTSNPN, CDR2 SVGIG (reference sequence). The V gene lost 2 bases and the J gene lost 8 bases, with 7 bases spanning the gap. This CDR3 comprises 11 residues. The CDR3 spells CAWSLWDEQFF. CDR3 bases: TGTGCCTGGAGTTTGTGGGATGAGCAGTTCTTC. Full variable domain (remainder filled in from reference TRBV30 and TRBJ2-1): SQTIHQWPATLVQPVGSPLSLECTVEGTSNPNLYWYRQAAGRGLQLLFYSVGIGQISSEVPQNLSASRPQDRQFILSSKKLLLSDSGFYLCAWSLWDEQFFGPGTRLTVL.

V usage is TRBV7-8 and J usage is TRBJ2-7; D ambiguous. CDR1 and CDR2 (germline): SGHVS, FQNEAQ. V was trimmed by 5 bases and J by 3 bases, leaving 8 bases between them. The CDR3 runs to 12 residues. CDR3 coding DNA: TGTGCCAGCAGCCCGCCTGGCTACGAGCAGTACTTC. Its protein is CASSPPGYEQYF. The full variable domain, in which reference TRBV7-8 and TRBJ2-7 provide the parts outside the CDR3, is GAGVSQSPRYKVAKRGQDVALRCDPISGHVSLFWYQQALGQGPEFLTYFQNEAQLDKSGLPSDRFFAERPEGSVSTLKIQRTQQEDSAVYLCASSPPGYEQYFGPGTRLTVT.

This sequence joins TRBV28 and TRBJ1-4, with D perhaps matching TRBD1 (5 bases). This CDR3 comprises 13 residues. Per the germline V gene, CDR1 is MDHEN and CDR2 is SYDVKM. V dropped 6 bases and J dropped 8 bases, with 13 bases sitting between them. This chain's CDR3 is CASSIGGVEKLFF. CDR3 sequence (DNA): TGTGCCAGCAGCATTGGAGGGGTCGAAAAACTGTTTTTT.

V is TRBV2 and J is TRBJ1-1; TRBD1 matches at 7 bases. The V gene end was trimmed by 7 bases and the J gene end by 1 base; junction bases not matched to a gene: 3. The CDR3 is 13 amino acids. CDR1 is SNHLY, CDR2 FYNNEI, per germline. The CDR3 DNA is TGTGCCAGCACCAGACAGGGGAACACTGAAGCTTTCTTT. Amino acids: CASTRQGNTEAFF.

As DNA, the CDR3 is TGCGCCAGCAGTGAGTCGACTCAACTCGGGACGGTTAAAAACATTCAGTACTTC. Protein: CASSESTQLGTVKNIQYF. This chain links TRBV10-2 with TRBJ2-4; D may correspond to TRBD1 or TRBD2 (5 bases each). The germline V and J ends were trimmed by 0 bases and 4 bases, with 19 bases remaining between them. Germline V gene sequence: CDR1 WSHSY, CDR2 SAAADI. The CDR3 sequence is 18 residues long.

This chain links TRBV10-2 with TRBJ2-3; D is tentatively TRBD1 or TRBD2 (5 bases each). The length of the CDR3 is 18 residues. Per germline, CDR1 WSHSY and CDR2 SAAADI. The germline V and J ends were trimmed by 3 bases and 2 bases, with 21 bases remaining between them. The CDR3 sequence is CASSDLRGPPRYTDTQYF. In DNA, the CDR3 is TGCGCCAGCAGTGACCTTAGGGGACCACCGCGGTACACAGATACGCAGTATTTT.

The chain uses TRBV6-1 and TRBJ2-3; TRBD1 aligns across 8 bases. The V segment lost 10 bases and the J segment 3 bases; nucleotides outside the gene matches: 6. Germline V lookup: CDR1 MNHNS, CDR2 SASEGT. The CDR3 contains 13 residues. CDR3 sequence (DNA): TGTGCCACCCAGACAGGGGCGACAGATACGCAGTATTTT. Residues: CATQTGATDTQYF.

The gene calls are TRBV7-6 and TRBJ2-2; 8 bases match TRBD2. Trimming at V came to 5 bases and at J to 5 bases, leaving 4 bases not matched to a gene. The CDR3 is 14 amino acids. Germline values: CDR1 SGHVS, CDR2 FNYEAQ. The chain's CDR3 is CASSRTGGTGELFF. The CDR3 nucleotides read TGTGCCAGCAGCCGGACGGGGGGGACCGGGGAGCTGTTTTTT.

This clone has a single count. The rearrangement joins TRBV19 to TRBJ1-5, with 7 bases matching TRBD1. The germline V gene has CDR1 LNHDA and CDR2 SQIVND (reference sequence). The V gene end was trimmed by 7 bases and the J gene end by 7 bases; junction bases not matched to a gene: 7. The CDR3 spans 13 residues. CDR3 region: CASKDRLGQPQHF. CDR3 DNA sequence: TGTGCCAGTAAGGACAGGCTCGGACAGCCCCAGCATTTT.

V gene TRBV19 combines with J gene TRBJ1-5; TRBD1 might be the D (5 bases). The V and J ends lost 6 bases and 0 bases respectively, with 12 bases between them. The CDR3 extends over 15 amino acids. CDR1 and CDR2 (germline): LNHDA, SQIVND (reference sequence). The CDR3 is CASRGPGNSNQPQHF. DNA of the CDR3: TGTGCCAGTAGGGGGCCGGGGAATAGCAATCAGCCCCAGCATTTT.

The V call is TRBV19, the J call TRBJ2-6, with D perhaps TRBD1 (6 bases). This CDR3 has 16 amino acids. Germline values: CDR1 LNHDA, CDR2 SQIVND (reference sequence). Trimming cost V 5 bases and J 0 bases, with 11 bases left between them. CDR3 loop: CASSDLGASGANVLTF. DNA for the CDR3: TGTGCCAGTAGTGATTTGGGGGCCTCTGGGGCCAACGTCCTGACTTTC.

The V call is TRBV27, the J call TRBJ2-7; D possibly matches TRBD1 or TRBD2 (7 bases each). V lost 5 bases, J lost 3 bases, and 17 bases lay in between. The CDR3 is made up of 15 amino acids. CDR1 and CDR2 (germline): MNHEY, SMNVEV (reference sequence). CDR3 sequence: CASSLRGGGLYEQYF. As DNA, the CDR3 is TGTGCCAGCAGTCTCAGGGGGGGAGGGCTCTACGAGCAGTACTTC.

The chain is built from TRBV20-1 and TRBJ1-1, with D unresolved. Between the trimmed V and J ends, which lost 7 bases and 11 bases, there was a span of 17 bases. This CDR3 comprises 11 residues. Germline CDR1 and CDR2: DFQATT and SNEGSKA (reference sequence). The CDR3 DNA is TGCAGTGTGGGTCGGAGCGGGTCGGCTTTCTTT. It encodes CSVGRSGSAFF.

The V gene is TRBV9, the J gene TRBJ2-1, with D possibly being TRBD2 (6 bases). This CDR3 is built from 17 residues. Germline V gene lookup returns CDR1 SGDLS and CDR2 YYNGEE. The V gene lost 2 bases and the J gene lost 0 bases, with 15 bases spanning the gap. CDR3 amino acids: CASSVIGTPSSYNEQFF. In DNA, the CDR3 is TGTGCCAGCAGCGTTATTGGGACTCCGAGCTCCTACAATGAGCAGTTCTTC.

The DNA for the CDR3 is TGTGCCAGCAGTTATATCCCTTCGTACGGCTACACCTTC. It specifies CASSYIPSYGYTF. This chain uses TRBV6-5 with TRBJ1-2; D remains unclear. Trimming pared 3 bases from V and 8 bases from J, leaving 13 bases between. Germline V gene sequence: CDR1 MNHEY, CDR2 SVGAGI. CDR3 length equals 13 residues.

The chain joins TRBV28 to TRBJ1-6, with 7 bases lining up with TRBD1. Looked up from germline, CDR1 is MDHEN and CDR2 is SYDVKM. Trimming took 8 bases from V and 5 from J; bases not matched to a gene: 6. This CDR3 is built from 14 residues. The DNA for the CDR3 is TGTGCCAGCGTCATCGGGACAGATAATTCACCCCTCCACTTT. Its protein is CASVIGTDNSPLHF.

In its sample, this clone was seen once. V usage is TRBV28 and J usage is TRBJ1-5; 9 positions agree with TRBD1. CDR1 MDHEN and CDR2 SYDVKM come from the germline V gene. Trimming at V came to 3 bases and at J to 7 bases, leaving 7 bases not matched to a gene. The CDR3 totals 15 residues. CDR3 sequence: CASSFRGTGRQPQHF. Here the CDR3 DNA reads TGTGCCAGCAGTTTTCGCGGGACAGGGAGGCAGCCCCAGCATTTT.

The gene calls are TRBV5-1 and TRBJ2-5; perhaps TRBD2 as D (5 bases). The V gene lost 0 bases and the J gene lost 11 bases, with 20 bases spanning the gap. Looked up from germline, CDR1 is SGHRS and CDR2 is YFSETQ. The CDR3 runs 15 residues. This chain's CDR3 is CASSLGAGIYGEQYF. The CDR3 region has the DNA TGCGCCAGCAGCTTGGGGGCCGGGATCTACGGGGAGCAGTACTTC. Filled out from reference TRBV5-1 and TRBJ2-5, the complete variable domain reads KAGVTQTPRYLIKTRGQQVTLSCSPISGHRSVSWYQQTPGQGLQFLFEYFSETQRNKGNFPGRFSGRQFSNSRSEMNVSTLELGDSALYLCASSLGAGIYGEQYFGPGTRLLVL.

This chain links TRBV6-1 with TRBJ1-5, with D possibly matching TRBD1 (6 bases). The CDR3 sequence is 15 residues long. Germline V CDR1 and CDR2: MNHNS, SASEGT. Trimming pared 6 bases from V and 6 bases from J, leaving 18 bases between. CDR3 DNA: TGTGCCAGCAGCCATCCTACAGGGTCTAGTCAGCCCCAGCATTTT. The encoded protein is CASSHPTGSSQPQHF.

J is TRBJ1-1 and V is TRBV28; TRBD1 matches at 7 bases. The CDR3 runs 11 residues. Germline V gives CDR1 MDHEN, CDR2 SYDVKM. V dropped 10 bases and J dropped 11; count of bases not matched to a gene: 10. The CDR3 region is CATLTGSGAFF. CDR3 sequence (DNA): TGTGCCACCTTGACAGGGTCCGGGGCTTTCTTT.

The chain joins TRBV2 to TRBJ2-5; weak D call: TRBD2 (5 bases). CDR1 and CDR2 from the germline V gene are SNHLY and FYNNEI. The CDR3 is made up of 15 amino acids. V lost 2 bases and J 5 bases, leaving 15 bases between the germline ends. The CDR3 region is CASSELGLSQETQYF. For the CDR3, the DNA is TGTGCCAGCAGTGAACTTGGACTGTCGCAGGAGACCCAGTACTTC.

The CDR3, as DNA: TGTGCCAGTGGTCTTATGGGGGCAGATACGCAGTATTTT. Its translation is CASGLMGADTQYF. V and J are TRBV6-5 and TRBJ2-3; the D call may be TRBD1 or TRBD2 (5 bases each). The CDR3 is made up of 13 amino acids. V was pared by 9 bases and J by 4 bases, with 14 bases between. Germline V lookup: CDR1 MNHEY, CDR2 SVGAGI.

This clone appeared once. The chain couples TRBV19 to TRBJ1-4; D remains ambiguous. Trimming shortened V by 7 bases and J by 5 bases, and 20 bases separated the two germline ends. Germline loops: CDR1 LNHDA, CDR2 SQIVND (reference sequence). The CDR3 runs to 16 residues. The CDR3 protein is CASTPLWAGGNEKLFF. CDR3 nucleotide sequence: TGTGCCAGTACCCCGCTTTGGGCAGGCGGGAATGAAAAACTGTTTTTT.

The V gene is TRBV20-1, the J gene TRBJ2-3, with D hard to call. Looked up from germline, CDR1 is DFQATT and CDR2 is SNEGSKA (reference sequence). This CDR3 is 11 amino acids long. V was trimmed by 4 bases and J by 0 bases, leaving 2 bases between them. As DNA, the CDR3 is TGCAGTGCTATCAGCACAGATACGCAGTATTTT. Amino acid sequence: CSAISTDTQYF.

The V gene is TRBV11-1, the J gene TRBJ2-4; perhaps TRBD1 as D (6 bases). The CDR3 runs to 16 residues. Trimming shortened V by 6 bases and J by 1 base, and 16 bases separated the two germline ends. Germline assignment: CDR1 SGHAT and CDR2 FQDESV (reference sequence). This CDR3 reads CASSLRTDVAKNIQYF. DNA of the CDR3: TGTGCCAGCAGTCTCCGGACAGATGTGGCCAAAAACATTCAGTACTTC. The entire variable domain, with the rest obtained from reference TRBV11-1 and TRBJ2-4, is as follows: EAEVAQSPRYKITEKSQAVAFWCDPISGHATLYWYRQILGQGPELLVQFQDESVVDDSQLPKDRFSAERLKGVDSTLKIQPAELGDSAMYLCASSLRTDVAKNIQYFGAGTRLSVL.

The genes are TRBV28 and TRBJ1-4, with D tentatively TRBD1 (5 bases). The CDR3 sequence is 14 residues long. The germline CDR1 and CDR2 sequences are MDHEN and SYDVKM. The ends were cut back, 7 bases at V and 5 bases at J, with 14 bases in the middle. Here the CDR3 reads CASTNGTPNEKLFF. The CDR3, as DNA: TGTGCCAGCACCAACGGGACTCCGAATGAAAAACTGTTTTTT.

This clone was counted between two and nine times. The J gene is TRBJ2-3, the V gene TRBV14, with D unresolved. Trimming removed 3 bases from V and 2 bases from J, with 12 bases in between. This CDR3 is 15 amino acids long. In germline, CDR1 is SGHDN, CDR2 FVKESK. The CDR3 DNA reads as TGTGCCAGCAGCCACAACAGAGTGAACACAGATACGCAGTATTTT. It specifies CASSHNRVNTDTQYF.